In this sample, the clone carrying this T cell receptor beta chain turned up once. Its matching antigen is unknown. At the DNA level, this CDR3 is encoded by other sequences in the same sample as well. The method was immunoSEQ multiplex PCR; TCRdb's version includes in-frame clones alone and lacks a portion of them. The sample has approximately 90,000 clones, 70% to 90% seen once. The length of the CDR3 is 12 residues. V was cut by 6 bases and J by 4 bases, with 9 bases left in between. This sample stems from a study of T cell responses to AZD1222 COVID-19 vaccine. Whole-study results and caveats: No repertoire was sampled before or during the peak T cell response, only after it. Donors were chiefly white British, with a greater number of females, and clonal diversity was perhaps underestimated. Nearly half of unique spike-specific TCRs reportedly avoided B.1.351 and B.1.1.7 mutated regions.

V and J are TRBV12-3 or TRBV12-4 and TRBJ1-1; D gene ambiguous. The source is an adult who received the AZD1222 COVID-19 vaccine. Material: peripheral blood, obtained 28 days after the second AZD1222 dose. The chain's CDR3 is CASSPLATEAFF. In DNA form, the CDR3 reads TGTGCCAGCAGCCCCCTCGCCACTGAAGCTTTCTTT.